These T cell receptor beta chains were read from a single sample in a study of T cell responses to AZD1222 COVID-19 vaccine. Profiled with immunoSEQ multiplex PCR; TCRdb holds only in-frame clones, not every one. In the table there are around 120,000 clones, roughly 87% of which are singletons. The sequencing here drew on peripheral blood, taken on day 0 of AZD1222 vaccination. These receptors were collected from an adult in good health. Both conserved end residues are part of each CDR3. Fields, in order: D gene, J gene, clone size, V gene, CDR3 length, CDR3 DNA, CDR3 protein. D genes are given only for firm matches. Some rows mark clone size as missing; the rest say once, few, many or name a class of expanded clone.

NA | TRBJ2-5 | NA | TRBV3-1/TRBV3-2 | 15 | TGTGCCAGCAGCAGCCCGGACGGGGAAATGGAGACCCAGTACTTC | CASSSPDGEMETQYF
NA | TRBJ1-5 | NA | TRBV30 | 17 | TGTGCCTGGAGTCCGCCCCCGGGGCGCAGAGGCAATCAGCCCCAGCATTTT | CAWSPPPGRRGNQPQHF
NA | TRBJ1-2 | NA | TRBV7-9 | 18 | TGTGCCAGCAGCTCCTCCTCCCGGATCACAGATGGGCACTATGGCTACACCTTC | CASSSSSRITDGHYGYTF
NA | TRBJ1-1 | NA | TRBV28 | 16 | TGTGCCAGCAGTTTTCCCCCCCAGGTTATGAACACTGAAGCTTTCTTT | CASSFPPQVMNTEAFF
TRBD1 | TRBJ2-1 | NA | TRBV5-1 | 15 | TGCGCCAGCAGCTTGGTGGGACAGGGCTTAGGTGAGCAGTTCTTC | CASSLVGQGLGEQFF
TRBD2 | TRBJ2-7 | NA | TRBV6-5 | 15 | TGTGCCAGCAGTTCGCGACTAGCGGGGGCCTACGAGCAGTACTTC | CASSSRLAGAYEQYF
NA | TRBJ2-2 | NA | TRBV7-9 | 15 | TGTGCCAGCAGCTTGGGGAGCGCGGACACCGGGGAGCTGTTTTTT | CASSLGSADTGELFF
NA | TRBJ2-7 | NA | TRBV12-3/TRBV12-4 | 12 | TGTGCCAGCAGCCCATTTTCCTACGAGCAGTACTTC | CASSPFSYEQYF
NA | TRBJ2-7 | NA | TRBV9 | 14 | TGTGCTAGCAGCCCCCTCGGGGGCGAGTCCGAGCAGTACTTC | CASSPLGGESEQYF
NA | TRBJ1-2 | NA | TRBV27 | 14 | TGTGCCAGCAGGAGACGGACAGAAAACTATGGCTACACCTTC | CASRRRTENYGYTF
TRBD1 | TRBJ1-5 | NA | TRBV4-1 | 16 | TGCGCCAGCAGCCAACAGACAGGGCATAGCAATCAGCCCCAGCATTTT | CASSQQTGHSNQPQHF
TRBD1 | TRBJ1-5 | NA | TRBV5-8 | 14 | TGTGCCAGCAGCTTGAGACAGGGAGGTCAGCCCCAGCATTTT | CASSLRQGGQPQHF
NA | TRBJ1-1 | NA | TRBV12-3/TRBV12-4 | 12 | TGTGCCAGCAGTTTTGTGAACACTGAAGCTTTCTTT | CASSFVNTEAFF
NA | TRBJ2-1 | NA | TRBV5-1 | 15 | TGCGCCAGCAGCTTGGGTAGTAGCCGCTACAATGAGCAGTTCTTC | CASSLGSSRYNEQFF
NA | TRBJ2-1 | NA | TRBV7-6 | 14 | TGTGCCAGCAGCTTGTGGCAGGCAGACGATGAGCAGTTCTTC | CASSLWQADDEQFF
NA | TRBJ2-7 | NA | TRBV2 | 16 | TGTGCCAGCAGTGCGTCCGGGAGCCCTTTCTCCTACGAGCAGTACTTC | CASSASGSPFSYEQYF
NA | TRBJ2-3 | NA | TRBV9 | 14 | TGTGCCAGCAGCACTTGGGCTAGCCCAGATACGCAGTATTTT | CASSTWASPDTQYF
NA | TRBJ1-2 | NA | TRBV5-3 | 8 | TGTGCCAGTAAGGGCTACACCTTC | CASKGYTF
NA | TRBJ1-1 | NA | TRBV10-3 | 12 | TGTGCCATCAGTGAGTCGGGGTTTGAAGCTTTCTTT | CAISESGFEAFF
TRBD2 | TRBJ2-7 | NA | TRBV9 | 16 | TGTGCCAGCAGCAAAACCGGGACTAGCGGGAGCTACGAGCAGTACTTC | CASSKTGTSGSYEQYF
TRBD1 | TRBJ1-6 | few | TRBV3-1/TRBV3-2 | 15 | TGTGCCAGCAGCCCTCCGGGACAGGGAAATTCACCCCTCCACTTT | CASSPPGQGNSPLHF
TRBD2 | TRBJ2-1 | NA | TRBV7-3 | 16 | TGTGCCAGCAGCCCATCGGGACTAGCACCGCCACATGAGCAGTTCTTC | CASSPSGLAPPHEQFF
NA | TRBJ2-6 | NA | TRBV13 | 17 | TGTGCCAGCAGCTTAGGAAGGGGTGCCTCTGGGGCCAACGTCCTGACTTTC | CASSLGRGASGANVLTF
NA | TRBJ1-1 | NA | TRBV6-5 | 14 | TGTGCCAGCAGTCCAGGGGATACGAACACTGAAGCTTTCTTT | CASSPGDTNTEAFF
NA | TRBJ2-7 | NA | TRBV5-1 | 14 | TGCGCCAGCAGCCCTAGGGGACATCTCTACGAGCAGTACTTC | CASSPRGHLYEQYF
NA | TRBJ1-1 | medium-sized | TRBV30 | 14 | TGTGCCTGGAGTGTAGTTGCGGCGAACACTGAAGCTTTCTTT | CAWSVVAANTEAFF
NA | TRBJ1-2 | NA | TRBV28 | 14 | TGTGCCAGCAGTTTAGTGCAGGGCCATTGGGGCTACACCTTC | CASSLVQGHWGYTF